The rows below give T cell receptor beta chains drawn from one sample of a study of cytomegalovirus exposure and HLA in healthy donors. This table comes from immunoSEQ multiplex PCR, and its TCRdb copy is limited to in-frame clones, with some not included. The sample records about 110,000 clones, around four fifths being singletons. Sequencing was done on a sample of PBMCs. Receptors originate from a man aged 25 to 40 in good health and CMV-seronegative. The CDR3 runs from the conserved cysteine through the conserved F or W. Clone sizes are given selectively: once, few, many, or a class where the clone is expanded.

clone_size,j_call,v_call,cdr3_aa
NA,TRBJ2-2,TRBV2,CASKGSGYGELFF
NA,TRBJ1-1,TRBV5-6,CASSLGLGVGLEAFF
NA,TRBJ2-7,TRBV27,CASRTGDHPHYYEQYF
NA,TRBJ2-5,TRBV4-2,CASSKGLVRETQYF
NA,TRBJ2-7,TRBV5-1,CASSLGGGVRYEQYF
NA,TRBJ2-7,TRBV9,CASSQGGTSLDEQYF
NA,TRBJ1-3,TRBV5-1,CASRQGELPGNTIYF
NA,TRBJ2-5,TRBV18,CASSPMRGGETQYF
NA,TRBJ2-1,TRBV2,CASSERLANEQFF
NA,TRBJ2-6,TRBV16,CASSLILQGEATF
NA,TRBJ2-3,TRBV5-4,CASSSDRPSTDTQYF
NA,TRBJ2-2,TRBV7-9,CASSSGTTTGELFF
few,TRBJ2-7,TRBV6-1,CASSRLAGNYEQYF
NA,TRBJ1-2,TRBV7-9,CASSTPRGGYTF
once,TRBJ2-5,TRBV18,CASSPTGHARGETQYF
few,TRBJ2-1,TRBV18,CASSPQGGNEQFF
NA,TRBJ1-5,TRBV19,CASSIGQGSQSQHF
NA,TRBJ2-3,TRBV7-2,CASNLVAGGPSDTQYF